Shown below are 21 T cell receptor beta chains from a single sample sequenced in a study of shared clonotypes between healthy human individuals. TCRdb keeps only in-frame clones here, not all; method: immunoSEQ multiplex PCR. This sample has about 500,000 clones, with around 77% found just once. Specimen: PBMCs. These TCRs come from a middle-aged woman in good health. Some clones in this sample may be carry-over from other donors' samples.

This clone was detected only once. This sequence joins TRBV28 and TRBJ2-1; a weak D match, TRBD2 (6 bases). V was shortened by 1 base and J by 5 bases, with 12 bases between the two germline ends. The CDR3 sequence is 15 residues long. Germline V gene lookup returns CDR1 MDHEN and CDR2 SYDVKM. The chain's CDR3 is CASSLSSGRNNEQFF. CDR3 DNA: TGTGCCAGCAGTTTATCCAGCGGGCGGAACAATGAGCAGTTCTTC.

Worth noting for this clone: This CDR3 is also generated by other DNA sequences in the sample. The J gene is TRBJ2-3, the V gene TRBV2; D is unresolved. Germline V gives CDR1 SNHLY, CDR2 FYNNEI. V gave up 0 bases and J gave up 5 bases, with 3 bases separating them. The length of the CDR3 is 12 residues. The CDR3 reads CASSEARDTQYF. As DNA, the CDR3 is TGTGCCAGCAGTGAAGCTCGAGATACGCAGTATTTT.

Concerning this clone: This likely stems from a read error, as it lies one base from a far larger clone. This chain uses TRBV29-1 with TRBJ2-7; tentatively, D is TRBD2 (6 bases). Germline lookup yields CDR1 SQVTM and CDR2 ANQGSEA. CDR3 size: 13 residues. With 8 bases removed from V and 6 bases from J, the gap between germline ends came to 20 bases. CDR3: CSFRGGPFGEQYF. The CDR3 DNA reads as TGCAGCTTCCGGGGAGGCCCGTTCGGCGAGCAGTACTTC.

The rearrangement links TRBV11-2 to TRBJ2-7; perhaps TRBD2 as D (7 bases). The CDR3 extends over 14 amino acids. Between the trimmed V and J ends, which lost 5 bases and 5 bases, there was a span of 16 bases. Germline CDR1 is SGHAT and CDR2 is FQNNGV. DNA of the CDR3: TGTGCCAGCAGCCCCTATCGGGGGGCCGACGAGCAGTACTTC. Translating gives CASSPYRGADEQYF.

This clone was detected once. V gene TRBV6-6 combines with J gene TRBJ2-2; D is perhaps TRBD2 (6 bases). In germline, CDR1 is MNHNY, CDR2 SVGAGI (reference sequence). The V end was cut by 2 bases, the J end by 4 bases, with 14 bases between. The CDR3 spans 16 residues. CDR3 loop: CASSYQARGSTGELFF. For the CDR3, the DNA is TGTGCCAGCAGTTACCAGGCCCGGGGGAGCACCGGGGAGCTGTTTTTT.

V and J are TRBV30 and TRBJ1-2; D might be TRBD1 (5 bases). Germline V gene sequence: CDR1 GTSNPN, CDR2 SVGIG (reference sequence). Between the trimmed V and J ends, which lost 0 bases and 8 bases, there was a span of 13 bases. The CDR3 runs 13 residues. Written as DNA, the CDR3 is TGTGCCTGGAGTGTACTTTCAGGGTCGGGCTACACCTTC. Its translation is CAWSVLSGSGYTF.

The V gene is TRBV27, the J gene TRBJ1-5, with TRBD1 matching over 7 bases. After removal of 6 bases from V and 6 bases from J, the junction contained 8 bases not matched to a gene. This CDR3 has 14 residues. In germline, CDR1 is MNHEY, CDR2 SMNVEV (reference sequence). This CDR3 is CASRRQGDTQPQHF. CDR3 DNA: TGTGCCAGCAGGAGACAGGGAGATACTCAGCCCCAGCATTTT.

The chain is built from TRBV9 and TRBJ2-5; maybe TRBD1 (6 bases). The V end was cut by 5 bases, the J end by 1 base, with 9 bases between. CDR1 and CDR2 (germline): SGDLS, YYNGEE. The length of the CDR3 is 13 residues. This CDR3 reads CASSPRGQETQYF. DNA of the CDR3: TGTGCCAGCAGTCCCAGGGGCCAAGAGACCCAGTACTTC.

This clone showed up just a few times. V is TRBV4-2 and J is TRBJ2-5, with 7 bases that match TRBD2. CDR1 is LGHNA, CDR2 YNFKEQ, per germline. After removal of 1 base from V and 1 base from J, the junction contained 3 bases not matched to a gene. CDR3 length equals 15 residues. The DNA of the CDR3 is TGTGCCAGCAGCCAAGTACTAGCGCCCCAAGAGACCCAGTACTTC. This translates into CASSQVLAPQETQYF.

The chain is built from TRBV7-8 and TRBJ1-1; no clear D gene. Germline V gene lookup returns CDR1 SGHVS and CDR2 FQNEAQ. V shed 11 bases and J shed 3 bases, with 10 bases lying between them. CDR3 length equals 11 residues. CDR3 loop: CALPGDTEAFF. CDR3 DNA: TGTGCCCTTCCCGGGGACACTGAAGCTTTCTTT. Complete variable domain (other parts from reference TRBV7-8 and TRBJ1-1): GAGVSQSPRYKVAKRGQDVALRCDPISGHVSLFWYQQALGQGPEFLTYFQNEAQLDKSGLPSDRFFAERPEGSVSTLKIQRTQQEDSAVYLCALPGDTEAFFGQGTRLTVV.

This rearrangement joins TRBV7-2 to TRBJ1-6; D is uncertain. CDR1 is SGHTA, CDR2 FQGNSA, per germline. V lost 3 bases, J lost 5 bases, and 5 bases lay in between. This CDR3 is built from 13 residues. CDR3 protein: CASSFGDNSPLHF. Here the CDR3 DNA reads TGTGCCAGCAGCTTCGGGGATAATTCACCCCTCCACTTT.

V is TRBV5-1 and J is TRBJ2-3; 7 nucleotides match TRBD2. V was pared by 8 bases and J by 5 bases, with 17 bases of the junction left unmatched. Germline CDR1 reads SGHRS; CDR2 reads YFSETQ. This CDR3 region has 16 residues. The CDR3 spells CASSLGLVGAVDTQYF. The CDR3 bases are TGCGCCAGTTCGCTCGGACTAGTGGGAGCTGTAGATACGCAGTATTTT.

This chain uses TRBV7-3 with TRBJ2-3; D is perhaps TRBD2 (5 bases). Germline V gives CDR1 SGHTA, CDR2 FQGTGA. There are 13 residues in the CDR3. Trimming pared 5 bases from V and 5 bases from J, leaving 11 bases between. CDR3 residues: CASSEGRGDTQYF. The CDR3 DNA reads TGTGCCAGCAGCGAGGGCCGGGGAGATACGCAGTATTTT. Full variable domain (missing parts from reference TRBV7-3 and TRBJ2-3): GAGVSQTPSNKVTEKGKYVELRCDPISGHTALYWYRQSLGQGPEFLIYFQGTGAADDSGLPNDRFFAVRPEGSVSTLKIQRTERGDSAVYLCASSEGRGDTQYFGPGTRLTVL.

The DNA for the CDR3 is TGTGCCACCAGCAGAGATCTACGGAGCAATGAAAAACTGTTTTTT. The encoded protein is CATSRDLRSNEKLFF. The J gene is TRBJ1-4, the V gene TRBV15, with unresolved D. V lost 0 bases and J lost 5, with 10 bases in between. CDR3 length equals 15 residues. Germline V CDR1 and CDR2: LNHNV, YYDKDF (reference sequence).

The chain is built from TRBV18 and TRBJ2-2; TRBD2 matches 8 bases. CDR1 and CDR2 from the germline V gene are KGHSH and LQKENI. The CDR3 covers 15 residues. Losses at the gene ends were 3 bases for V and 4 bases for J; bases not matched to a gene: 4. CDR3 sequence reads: CASSPRGGLTGELFF. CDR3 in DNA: TGTGCCAGCTCACCTCGGGGGGGCCTCACCGGGGAGCTGTTTTTT.

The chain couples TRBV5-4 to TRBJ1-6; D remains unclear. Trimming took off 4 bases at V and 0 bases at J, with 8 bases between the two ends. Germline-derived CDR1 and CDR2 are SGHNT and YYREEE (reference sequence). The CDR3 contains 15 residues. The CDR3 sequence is CASSPRHSYNSPLHF. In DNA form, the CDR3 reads TGTGCCAGCAGCCCCCGTCACTCCTATAATTCACCCCTCCACTTT.

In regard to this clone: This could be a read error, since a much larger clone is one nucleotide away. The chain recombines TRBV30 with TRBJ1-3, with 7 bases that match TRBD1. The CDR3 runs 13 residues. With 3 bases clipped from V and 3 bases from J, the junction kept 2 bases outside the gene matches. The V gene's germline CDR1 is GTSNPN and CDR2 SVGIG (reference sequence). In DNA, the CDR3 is TGTGCCTGGAGCACAGGGGTTGGAAACACCATATATTTT. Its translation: CAWSTGVGNTIYF.

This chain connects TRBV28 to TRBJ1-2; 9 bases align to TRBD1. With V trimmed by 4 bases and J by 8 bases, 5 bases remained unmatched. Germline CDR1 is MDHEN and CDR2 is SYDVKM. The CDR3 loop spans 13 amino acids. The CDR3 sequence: CASSSGQGLGYTF. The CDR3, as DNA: TGTGCCAGCAGTTCTGGACAGGGGTTGGGCTACACCTTC.

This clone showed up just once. The CDR3 region is CASSASQAGANVLTF. The DNA of the CDR3 is TGTGCCAGTAGTGCCTCCCAGGCTGGGGCCAACGTCCTGACTTTC. The rearrangement joins TRBV19 to TRBJ2-6, with unresolved D. V was trimmed by 5 bases and J by 2 bases, leaving 10 bases between them. Germline loops: CDR1 LNHDA, CDR2 SQIVND (reference sequence). CDR3 length: 15 amino acids.

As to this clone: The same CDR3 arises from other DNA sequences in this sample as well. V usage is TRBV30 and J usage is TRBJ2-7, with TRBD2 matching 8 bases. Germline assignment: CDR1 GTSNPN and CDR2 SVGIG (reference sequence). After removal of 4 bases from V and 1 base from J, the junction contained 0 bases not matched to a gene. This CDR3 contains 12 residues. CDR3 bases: TGTGCCTGGACTAGCGGGTCCTACGAGCAGTACTTC. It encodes CAWTSGSYEQYF.

DNA of the CDR3: TGTGCCAGCAGTAAAATCCACAGGGTTGGTGGCGGGGAGCTGTTTTTT. The encoded protein is CASSKIHRVGGGELFF. The chain combines TRBV27 with TRBJ2-2; tentative D call: TRBD1 (6 bases). This CDR3 has 16 amino acids. V was trimmed by 5 bases and J by 7 bases, leaving 20 bases between them. Germline values: CDR1 MNHEY, CDR2 SMNVEV (reference sequence).